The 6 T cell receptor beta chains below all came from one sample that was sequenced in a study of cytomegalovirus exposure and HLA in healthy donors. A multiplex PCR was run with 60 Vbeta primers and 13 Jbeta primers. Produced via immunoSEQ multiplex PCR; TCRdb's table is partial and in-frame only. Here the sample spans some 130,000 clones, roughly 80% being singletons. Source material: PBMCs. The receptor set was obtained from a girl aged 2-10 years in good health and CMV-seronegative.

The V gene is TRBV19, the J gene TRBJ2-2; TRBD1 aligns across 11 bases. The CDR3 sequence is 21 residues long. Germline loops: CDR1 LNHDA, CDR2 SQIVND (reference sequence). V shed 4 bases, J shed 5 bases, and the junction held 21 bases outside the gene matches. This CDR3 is CASSTITTGTGGPGRTGELFF. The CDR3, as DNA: TGTGCCAGTAGTACTATAACGACCGGGACAGGGGGTCCGGGAAGAACCGGGGAGCTGTTTTTT.

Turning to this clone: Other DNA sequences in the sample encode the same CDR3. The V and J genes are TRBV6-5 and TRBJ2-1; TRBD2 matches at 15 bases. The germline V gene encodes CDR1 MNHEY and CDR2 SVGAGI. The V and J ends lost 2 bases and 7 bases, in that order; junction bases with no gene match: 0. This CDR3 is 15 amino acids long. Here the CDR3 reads CASSYGTSGRNEQFF. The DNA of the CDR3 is TGTGCCAGCAGTTACGGGACTAGCGGGAGGAATGAGCAGTTCTTC.

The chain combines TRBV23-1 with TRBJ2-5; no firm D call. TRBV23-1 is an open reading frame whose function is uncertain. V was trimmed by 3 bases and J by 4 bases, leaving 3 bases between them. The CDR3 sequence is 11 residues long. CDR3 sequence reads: CASSHRETQYF. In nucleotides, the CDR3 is TGCGCCAGCAGTCATCGAGAGACCCAGTACTTC.

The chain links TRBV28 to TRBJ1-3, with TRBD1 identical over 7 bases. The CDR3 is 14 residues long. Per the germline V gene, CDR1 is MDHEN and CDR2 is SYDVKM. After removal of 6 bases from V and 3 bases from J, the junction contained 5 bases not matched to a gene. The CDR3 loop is CASRKGQHGNTIYF. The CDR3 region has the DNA TGTGCCAGCAGAAAGGGACAGCATGGAAACACCATATATTTT.

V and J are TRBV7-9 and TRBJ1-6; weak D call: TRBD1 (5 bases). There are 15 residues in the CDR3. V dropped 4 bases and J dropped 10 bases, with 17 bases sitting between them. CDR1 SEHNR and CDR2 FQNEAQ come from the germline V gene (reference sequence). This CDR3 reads CASSSLGGIQSPLHF. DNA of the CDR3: TGTGCCAGCAGCTCCCTGGGGGGAATACAGTCACCCCTCCACTTT.

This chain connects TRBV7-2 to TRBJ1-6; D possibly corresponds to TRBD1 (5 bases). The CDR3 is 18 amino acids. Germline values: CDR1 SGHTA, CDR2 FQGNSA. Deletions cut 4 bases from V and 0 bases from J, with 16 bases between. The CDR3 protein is CASSSARQLSSYNSPLHF. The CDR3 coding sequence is TGTGCCAGCAGCTCGGCGAGACAGCTATCCTCCTATAATTCACCCCTCCACTTT. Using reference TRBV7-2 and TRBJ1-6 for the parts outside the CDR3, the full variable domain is GAGVSQSPSNKVTEKGKDVELRCDPISGHTALYWYRQSLGQGLEFLIYFQGNSAPDKSGLPSDRFSAERTGGSVSTLTIQRTQQEDSAVYLCASSSARQLSSYNSPLHFGNGTRLTVT.